Listed below are T cell receptor beta chains from one sample, sequenced in a study of T cell changes during pregnancy in multiple sclerosis. Libraries were prepared by immunoSEQ multiplex PCR; TCRdb keeps only in-frame clonotypes and omits some of them. This sample has around 70,000 clones, with roughly 94% found just once. The specimen comprised peripheral blood, sampled after pregnancy. The receptors come from a female donor with multiple sclerosis, enrolled in a pregnancy study. The CDR3 runs from the conserved cysteine through the conserved F or W. Fields, in order: J gene, clone size, D gene, V gene, CDR3 DNA, CDR3 protein. The D gene is left open where the match is weak. The size field is filled for only some rows; it gives once, few, many or a size class.

J: TRBJ1-1
size: NA
D: TRBD1
V: TRBV18
DNA: TGTGCCAGCTCACCGGCCGGGACAGCGAACACTGAAGCTTTCTTT
CDR3: CASSPAGTANTEAFF

J: TRBJ2-7
size: NA
D: TRBD2
V: TRBV28
DNA: TGTGCCAGCAGCCTGCTAGCGGAAACCTACGAGCAGTACTTC
CDR3: CASSLLAETYEQYF

J: TRBJ1-1
size: NA
D: TRBD1
V: TRBV14
DNA: TGTGCCAGCAGCCAAGACCCCGCCGGGACAGGGACTGAAGCTTTCTTT
CDR3: CASSQDPAGTGTEAFF

J: TRBJ2-7
size: NA
D: TRBD1
V: TRBV6-5
DNA: TGTGCCAGCAGTTCTAAGACAGGGGGCTCCTACGAGCAGTACTTC
CDR3: CASSSKTGGSYEQYF

J: TRBJ1-3
size: NA
D: TRBD1
V: TRBV5-6
DNA: TGTGCCAGCGGCAAAAGGGGGCCTGGAAACACCATATATTTT
CDR3: CASGKRGPGNTIYF

J: TRBJ1-1
size: NA
D: NA
V: TRBV6-6
DNA: TGTGCCAGCACCGACCAGGACAGAAGGGAGACTGAAGCTTTCTTT
CDR3: CASTDQDRRETEAFF

J: TRBJ2-3
size: once
D: TRBD2
V: TRBV5-1
DNA: TGCGCCAGCAGCCTTCTGGGGGCCGCAACTAGCGGAGATACGCAGTATTTT
CDR3: CASSLLGAATSGDTQYF

J: TRBJ2-7
size: once
D: NA
V: TRBV10-3
DNA: TGTGCCATCAGCCCTTTCCCGGAGAGCTCCTACGAGCAGTACTTC
CDR3: CAISPFPESSYEQYF

J: TRBJ1-5
size: NA
D: NA
V: TRBV6-1
DNA: TGTGCCAGCAGTGAAGGAGCGAGTCAGCCCCAGCATTTT
CDR3: CASSEGASQPQHF

J: TRBJ2-5
size: NA
D: NA
V: TRBV11-1
DNA: TGTGCCAGCAGCTTATCCCGGGAAGAGACCCAGTACTTC
CDR3: CASSLSREETQYF

J: TRBJ2-7
size: many
D: TRBD1
V: TRBV28
DNA: TGTGCCAGCAAGGGACAGGGGCTCTACGAGCAGTACTTC
CDR3: CASKGQGLYEQYF

J: TRBJ2-3
size: NA
D: TRBD2
V: TRBV9
DNA: TGTGCCAGCAGCGTGGGACTAGCGAGAGATACGCAGTATTTT
CDR3: CASSVGLARDTQYF

J: TRBJ1-3
size: NA
D: NA
V: TRBV19
DNA: TGTGCCAGTAGTAATCCGGGATCATTCGGAAACACCATATATTTT
CDR3: CASSNPGSFGNTIYF

J: TRBJ2-3
size: NA
D: NA
V: TRBV5-6
DNA: TGTGCCAGCAGCTTGGGGCAGGGTCAAGATACGCAGTATTTT
CDR3: CASSLGQGQDTQYF

J: TRBJ2-5
size: NA
D: NA
V: TRBV4-1
DNA: TGCGCCAGCAGCCAAAATACCCCACGGTCGCGCCAGTACTTC
CDR3: CASSQNTPRSRQYF

J: TRBJ1-1
size: NA
D: NA
V: TRBV7-9
DNA: TGTGCCAGCAGCTTAGGGAGGGGCCCTGAAGCTTTCTTT
CDR3: CASSLGRGPEAFF

J: TRBJ2-7
size: NA
D: TRBD1
V: TRBV10-3
DNA: TGTGCCATCAGTGAGTGGGGGCAGGGGGCTGACGAGCAGTACTTC
CDR3: CAISEWGQGADEQYF

J: TRBJ2-7
size: NA
D: TRBD2
V: TRBV7-7
DNA: TGTGCCAGCAGCCAAAGACTAGCGGGAACTGACGAGCAGTACTTC
CDR3: CASSQRLAGTDEQYF

J: TRBJ2-5
size: once
D: TRBD2
V: TRBV5-1
DNA: TGCGCCAGCAGCTCGGGTCAACTAGCGGGAGCAGAGACCCAGTACTTC
CDR3: CASSSGQLAGAETQYF

J: TRBJ2-4
size: NA
D: NA
V: TRBV30
DNA: TGTGCCTGGGGTGCCTACGGAAACATTCAGTACTTC
CDR3: CAWGAYGNIQYF

J: TRBJ2-2
size: NA
D: TRBD2
V: TRBV14
DNA: TGTGCCAGCAGCCAAAGCGGGAGGTCCACCGGGGAGCTGTTTTTT
CDR3: CASSQSGRSTGELFF

J: TRBJ2-2
size: NA
D: TRBD2
V: TRBV12-5
DNA: TGTGCTAGTGGTTTGTGGCTAGCGGAAAACACCGGGGAGCTGTTTTTT
CDR3: CASGLWLAENTGELFF

J: TRBJ2-7
size: NA
D: TRBD2
V: TRBV5-1
DNA: TGCGCCAGCAGCTTGGGTGCCGGGGGGACGGACTACGAGCAGTACTTC
CDR3: CASSLGAGGTDYEQYF

J: TRBJ1-5
size: NA
D: NA
V: TRBV5-6
DNA: TGTGCCAGCAGCTTGAGAGCGGCCAATCAGCCCCAGCATTTT
CDR3: CASSLRAANQPQHF

J: TRBJ2-2
size: NA
D: NA
V: TRBV10-1
DNA: TGCGCCAGCGGTACCACAGTCGGGGAGCTGTTTTTT
CDR3: CASGTTVGELFF

J: TRBJ1-3
size: NA
D: NA
V: TRBV11-2
DNA: TGTGCCAGCAGCTTACAACGGTTCTCTGGAAACACCATATATTTT
CDR3: CASSLQRFSGNTIYF

J: TRBJ1-1
size: NA
D: TRBD1
V: TRBV5-6
DNA: TGTGCCAGCAGCTTGGGGGGACAGGGAGATTTGGGTACTGAAGCTTTCTTT
CDR3: CASSLGGQGDLGTEAFF

J: TRBJ2-5
size: NA
D: NA
V: TRBV5-1
DNA: TGCGCCAGCAGCTTGGCAGTTGCAGAGACCCAGTACTTC
CDR3: CASSLAVAETQYF

J: TRBJ2-1
size: NA
D: NA
V: TRBV9
DNA: TGTGCCAGCAGCGTAACAGGGTCCTACAATGAGCAGTTCTTC
CDR3: CASSVTGSYNEQFF

J: TRBJ1-5
size: NA
D: NA
V: TRBV30
DNA: TGTGCCTGGAGTGTACGACGACAGACCAATCAGCCCCAGCATTTT
CDR3: CAWSVRRQTNQPQHF

J: TRBJ2-3
size: NA
D: NA
V: TRBV28
DNA: TGTGCCAGCAGTGACCCCGGCGGGCCTCCTAGCACAGATACGCAGTATTTT
CDR3: CASSDPGGPPSTDTQYF

J: TRBJ2-1
size: NA
D: TRBD2
V: TRBV6-6
DNA: TGTGCCAGCGTTAATAGCGGGACTTCCTACAATGAGCAGTTCTTC
CDR3: CASVNSGTSYNEQFF

J: TRBJ2-7
size: NA
D: TRBD2
V: TRBV5-1
DNA: TGCGCCAGCAGCGAAGGACTAGCGGGAGAGGTGGAGTACTTC
CDR3: CASSEGLAGEVEYF

J: TRBJ1-5
size: NA
D: TRBD1
V: TRBV7-2
DNA: TGTGCCAGCAGGCAGGGGGGCAATCAGCCCCAGCATTTT
CDR3: CASRQGGNQPQHF

J: TRBJ2-7
size: NA
D: NA
V: TRBV10-3
DNA: TGTGCCATCAGTTTACAGGGCGGCGAGCAGTACTTC
CDR3: CAISLQGGEQYF

J: TRBJ1-1
size: few
D: TRBD1
V: TRBV18
DNA: TGTGCCAGCTCACCCCGAGGACAGGCTGAAGCTTTCTTT
CDR3: CASSPRGQAEAFF

J: TRBJ1-3
size: NA
D: NA
V: TRBV5-1
DNA: TGCGCCAGCAGCTCGGCGGGCTCTGGAAACACCATATATTTT
CDR3: CASSSAGSGNTIYF

J: TRBJ2-2
size: NA
D: NA
V: TRBV7-2
DNA: TGTGCCAGCAGCTTTCACGGTGGGGAGCTGTTTTTT
CDR3: CASSFHGGELFF

J: TRBJ2-5
size: NA
D: TRBD2
V: TRBV30
DNA: TGTGCCTGGAAGGGGACTAAGTGGGAGACCCAGTACTTC
CDR3: CAWKGTKWETQYF

J: TRBJ1-1
size: NA
D: NA
V: TRBV5-5
DNA: TGTGCCAGCAGCTTGGGTGTACAGGCTTACGACGAAGCTTTCTTT
CDR3: CASSLGVQAYDEAFF

J: TRBJ2-3
size: NA
D: NA
V: TRBV7-9
DNA: TGTGCCAGCAGCATTAGGGCGGGGGCAGGAGCAGATACGCAGTATTTT
CDR3: CASSIRAGAGADTQYF

J: TRBJ2-3
size: NA
D: TRBD1
V: TRBV6-5
DNA: TGTGCCAGCAGCCCCGGGACAGGGGTGTCAGATACGCAGTATTTT
CDR3: CASSPGTGVSDTQYF